This is a list of T cell receptor beta chains from one sample in a study of OX40 agonist ivuxolimab in advanced cancers. The repertoire was sequenced with immunoSEQ multiplex PCR; TCRdb's copy has only in-frame clones and lacks some. The table includes around 46,000 clones, over 65% detected once. The specimen comprised CD4+ or CD8+ T cells sorted from blood, sampled in a trial of the OX40 agonist ivuxolimab. The origin of the receptors is an adult with an advanced solid tumor such as melanoma, head and neck, liver or kidney cancer. The CDR3 runs from the conserved cysteine through the conserved F or W. Fields, in order: J gene, D gene, V gene, clone size, CDR3 DNA, CDR3 protein. A D gene is named only where the DNA matches it firmly. Not every row has a clone size; where given, it reads once, few, many or a size class.

>TRBJ1-2|-|TRBV28|-
TGTGCCAGCAGTCCCTACCACACTGGAGCTAACTATGGCTACACCTTC
CASSPYHTGANYGYTF
>TRBJ1-6|-|TRBV10-3|-
TGTGCCATCAGTGAGTCGGTAGGGAGAAATTCACCCCTCCACTTT
CAISESVGRNSPLHF
>TRBJ1-2|-|TRBV6-1|medium-sized
TGTGCCAGCAGGAAGGGCCTAGGCCCTAACTATGGCTACACCTTC
CASRKGLGPNYGYTF
>TRBJ1-1|-|TRBV28|many
TGTGCCAGCCTCTCCCCAGGGGCAGGGGTGACGGGGACTGAAGCTTTCTTT
CASLSPGAGVTGTEAFF
>TRBJ1-1|TRBD1|TRBV6-5|-
TGTGCCAGCAGTTACTCGCAGGGGGCAGGCACTGAAGCTTTCTTT
CASSYSQGAGTEAFF
>TRBJ1-4|-|TRBV7-6|-
TGTGCCAGCAGCTTAGGGCCAGGGAAAAATGAAAAACTGTTTTTT
CASSLGPGKNEKLFF
>TRBJ2-1|-|TRBV11-3|-
TGTGCCAGCAGCCCACAGCATGGGTTATCCTACAATGAGCAGTTCTTC
CASSPQHGLSYNEQFF
>TRBJ2-2|TRBD2|TRBV10-3|-
TGTGCCATCAGTGAGCCAAATCTCTTACTAGCGTTCGGGGAGCTGTTTTTT
CAISEPNLLLAFGELFF
>TRBJ2-3|TRBD1|TRBV7-8|once
TGTGCCAGCAGCCCAGGACAGGGGGCCCCTAGCACAGATACGCAGTATTTT
CASSPGQGAPSTDTQYF
>TRBJ2-1|-|TRBV4-1|-
TGCGCCAGCAGCCTATTCACTAACAATGAGCAGTTCTTC
CASSLFTNNEQFF
>TRBJ2-1|-|TRBV7-9|once
TGTGCCAGCAGAGCTTTTACCTACAATGAGCAGTTCTTC
CASRAFTYNEQFF
>TRBJ2-5|-|TRBV5-3|-
TGTGCCAGAAGCTTGGCGATTGGGAGGATAGCGGTAAAAGAGACCCAGTACTTC
CARSLAIGRIAVKETQYF
>TRBJ2-1|-|TRBV5-1|-
TGCGCCAGCAGCCCGGAGGGGTGGAATGAGCAGTTCTTC
CASSPEGWNEQFF
>TRBJ1-1|TRBD1|TRBV10-3|-
TGTGCCATCGACAGGGGGCGGGGAACTGAAGCTTTCTTT
CAIDRGRGTEAFF
>TRBJ2-5|-|TRBV2|-
TGTGCCAGCAGTCGATATCAGGGGCAAGAGACCCAGTACTTC
CASSRYQGQETQYF
>TRBJ2-4|TRBD2|TRBV2|-
TGTGCCAGCAGTGAATTTGGAACGGCGGGGGTCAAAAACATTCAGTACTTC
CASSEFGTAGVKNIQYF
>TRBJ1-2|-|TRBV28|-
TGTGCCAGCAGTTTATTTGCGGGGGGCGACGATGGCTACACCTTC
CASSLFAGGDDGYTF
>TRBJ2-1|-|TRBV9|-
TGTGCCAGCAGCGGACTCAGGGTAGATGAGCAGTTCTTC
CASSGLRVDEQFF
>TRBJ2-1|-|TRBV28|-
TGTGCCAGCAGTTTAGCGAACGCCTACAATGAGCAGTTCTTC
CASSLANAYNEQFF
>TRBJ2-2|-|TRBV19|few
TGTGCCAGTAAACGGAACACCGGGGAGCTGTTTTTT
CASKRNTGELFF
>TRBJ2-7|-|TRBV28|medium-sized
TGTGCCAGCAGTTTAATAACATGGGGGGCCCTCGGGGGGCAGTACTTC
CASSLITWGALGGQYF
>TRBJ2-1|-|TRBV7-2|-
TGTGCCAGCAGCTTTCTTGAGGGGCGCAGAGACAATGAGCAGTTCTTC
CASSFLEGRRDNEQFF
>TRBJ1-5|-|TRBV11-2|-
TGTGCCAGCAGCTTAAAAGGGGCAGGGGACGGGTTGCCCCAGCATTTT
CASSLKGAGDGLPQHF
>TRBJ1-1|-|TRBV9|-
TGTGCCAGCAGCGCCACTACACGGTCCTTCGCTGAAGCTTTCTTT
CASSATTRSFAEAFF
>TRBJ1-1|TRBD1|TRBV19|-
TGTGCCAGTAGTGCCGGGACAGGGGACACTGAAGCTTTCTTT
CASSAGTGDTEAFF
>TRBJ2-7|-|TRBV2|-
TGTGCCAGCAGTGACGGATTTCAAGACTACGAGCAGTACTTC
CASSDGFQDYEQYF
>TRBJ2-7|TRBD1|TRBV5-1|-
TGCGCCAGCAGCCAGCGACAGGGATCGGGCTACGAGCAGTACTTC
CASSQRQGSGYEQYF
>TRBJ2-7|TRBD1|TRBV28|-
TGTGCCAGCAGCCCCAATCCGGGACAGAGAACCTACGAGCAGTACTTC
CASSPNPGQRTYEQYF
>TRBJ2-3|TRBD2|TRBV11-2|-
TGTGCCAGCAGCTTAGGTCCAGCGGGAGGCACAGATACGCAGTATTTT
CASSLGPAGGTDTQYF
>TRBJ1-2|-|TRBV29-1|-
TGCAGCGTTGAATTAGACTATGGCTACACCTTC
CSVELDYGYTF
>TRBJ2-7|-|TRBV27|-
TGTGCCAGCAGTTACACCCCGACGGCAGGCGGGTACGAGCAGTACTTC
CASSYTPTAGGYEQYF
>TRBJ2-7|TRBD1|TRBV6-5|-
TGTGCCAGCAGTTTCGGGACAGTGGACGAGCAGTACTTC
CASSFGTVDEQYF
>TRBJ2-5|TRBD2|TRBV13|-
TGTGCCAGCAGCTACGGATCACTCCCCCTCCTAAGCGGGGGGGCTGAGACCCAGTACTTC
CASSYGSLPLLSGGAETQYF
>TRBJ1-4|-|TRBV2|-
TGTGCCAGCATTGAGGACAGCTTTAATGAAAAACTGTTTTTT
CASIEDSFNEKLFF
>TRBJ1-1|-|TRBV11-2|-
TGTGCCAGCAACGTGGGACTGAATACTGAAGCTTTCTTT
CASNVGLNTEAFF
>TRBJ2-2|-|TRBV9|-
TGTGCCAGCAGCGATCCGAACACCGGGGAGCTGTTTTTT
CASSDPNTGELFF
>TRBJ1-6|-|TRBV6-1|-
TGTGCCAGCAGTGAAGATGGGGGTTCACCCCTCCACTTT
CASSEDGGSPLHF
>TRBJ2-1|TRBD2|TRBV5-1|-
TGCGCCAGCAGCCCCGGACTAGCGGGGGGGGATGAGCAGTTCTTC
CASSPGLAGGDEQFF
>TRBJ1-1|-|TRBV7-9|-
TGTGCCAGCAGCCCCTATAGCGGTACTGAAGCTTTCTTT
CASSPYSGTEAFF
>TRBJ1-1|TRBD1|TRBV2|-
TGTGCCAGCAGTGAAACACAGGGGGCGCTAAGGACTGAAGCTTTCTTT
CASSETQGALRTEAFF
>TRBJ2-7|-|TRBV7-2|-
TGTGCCAGCAGCTTCCCCGAGGTCGAGCAGTACTTC
CASSFPEVEQYF
>TRBJ2-7|TRBD2|TRBV4-3|-
TGCGCCAGCAGCCAAGATTCTAGCGGGGGTTACTCCTACGAGCAGTACTTC
CASSQDSSGGYSYEQYF
>TRBJ2-7|TRBD2|TRBV28|-
TGTGCCAGCAGTTTCTGGGGGGGCGAGCAGTACTTC
CASSFWGGEQYF
>TRBJ1-2|TRBD1|TRBV28|-
TGTGCCAGCAGCTGGGATACAGGGGGATATGGCTACACCTTC
CASSWDTGGYGYTF
>TRBJ2-7|TRBD1|TRBV11-3|-
TGTGCCAGCAGCTTAGTGGGACAGGGCCTTTACGAGCAGTACTTC
CASSLVGQGLYEQYF
>TRBJ1-1|TRBD1|TRBV11-3|-
TGTGCCAGCAGCCCCCGACAGGGGCTAAACACTGAAGCTTTCTTT
CASSPRQGLNTEAFF
>TRBJ2-7|-|TRBV1|-
TGCACCAGCAGCCAAGCTCCGGAGAGCTCCTACGAGCAGTACTTC
CTSSQAPESSYEQYF
>TRBJ2-3|-|TRBV7-3|-
TGTGCCAGCAGCTTAATAGGCGCAGATACGCAGTATTTT
CASSLIGADTQYF
>TRBJ2-3|-|TRBV10-2|once
TGCGCCAGCGGAGGGATGGGTACGCAGTATTTT
CASGGMGTQYF
>TRBJ2-5|-|TRBV11-3|few
TGTGCCAGCAGCCGCCCCATAGAAGAGACCCAGTACTTC
CASSRPIEETQYF
>TRBJ1-1|-|TRBV9|once
TGTGCCAGCAGCGCCCCGGGACAAGTGAACACTGAAGCTTTCTTT
CASSAPGQVNTEAFF
>TRBJ2-1|TRBD2|TRBV7-9|-
TGTGCCAGCAGCTCCGGGACTAGCGGGAGTGACGAGCAGTTCTTC
CASSSGTSGSDEQFF
>TRBJ2-7|-|TRBV5-5|few
TGTGCCAGCAGCTTGGCCAGCGGGCCGACCTACGAGCAGTACTTC
CASSLASGPTYEQYF
>TRBJ2-7|TRBD2|TRBV5-4|-
TGTGCCAGCAGCTCAGTCGGGGGGGAGGTGGAGCAGTACTTC
CASSSVGGEVEQYF
>TRBJ1-2|TRBD1|TRBV7-9|-
TGTGCCAGCAGCTTAGGACAGGGGGCGAAGGCCGGCTACACCTTC
CASSLGQGAKAGYTF